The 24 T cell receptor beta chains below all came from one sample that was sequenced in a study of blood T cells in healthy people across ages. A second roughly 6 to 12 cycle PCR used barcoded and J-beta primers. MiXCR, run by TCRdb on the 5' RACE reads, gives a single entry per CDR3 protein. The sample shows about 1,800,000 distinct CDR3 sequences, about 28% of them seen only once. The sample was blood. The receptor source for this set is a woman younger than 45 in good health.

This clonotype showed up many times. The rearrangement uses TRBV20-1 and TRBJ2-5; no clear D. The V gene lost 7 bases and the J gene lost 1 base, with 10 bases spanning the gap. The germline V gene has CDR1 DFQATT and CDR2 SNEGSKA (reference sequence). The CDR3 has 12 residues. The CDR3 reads CSVRGLQETQYF. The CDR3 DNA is TGCAGTGTTCGTGGCCTCCAAGAGACCCAGTACTTC.

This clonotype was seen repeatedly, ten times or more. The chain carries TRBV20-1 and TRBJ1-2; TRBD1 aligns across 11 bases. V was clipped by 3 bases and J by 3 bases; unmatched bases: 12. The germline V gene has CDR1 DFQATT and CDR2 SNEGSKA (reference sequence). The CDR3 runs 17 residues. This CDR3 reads CSASDGQGAHLDYGYTF. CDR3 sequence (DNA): TGCAGTGCTAGCGATGGACAGGGGGCGCATCTGGACTATGGCTACACCTTC.

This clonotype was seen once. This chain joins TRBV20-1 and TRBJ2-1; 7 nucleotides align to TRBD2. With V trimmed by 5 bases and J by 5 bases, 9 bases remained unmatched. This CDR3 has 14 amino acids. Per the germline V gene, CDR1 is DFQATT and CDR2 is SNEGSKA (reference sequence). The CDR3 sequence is CSAQRGGGNNEQFF. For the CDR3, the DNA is TGCAGTGCTCAGAGAGGCGGGGGAAACAATGAGCAGTTCTTC.

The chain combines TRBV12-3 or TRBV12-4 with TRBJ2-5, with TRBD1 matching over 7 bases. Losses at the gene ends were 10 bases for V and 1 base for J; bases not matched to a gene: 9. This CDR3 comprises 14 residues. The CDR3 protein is CANSPGGSQETQYF. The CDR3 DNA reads TGTGCCAACAGCCCAGGGGGATCCCAAGAGACCCAGTACTTC.

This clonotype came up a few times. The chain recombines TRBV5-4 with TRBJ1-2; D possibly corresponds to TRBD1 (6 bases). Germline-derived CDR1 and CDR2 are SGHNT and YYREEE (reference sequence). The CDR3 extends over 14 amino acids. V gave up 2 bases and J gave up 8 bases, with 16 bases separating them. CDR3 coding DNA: TGTGCCAGCAGCTTTGACGGGACACCTGGGGGCTACACCTTC. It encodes CASSFDGTPGGYTF.

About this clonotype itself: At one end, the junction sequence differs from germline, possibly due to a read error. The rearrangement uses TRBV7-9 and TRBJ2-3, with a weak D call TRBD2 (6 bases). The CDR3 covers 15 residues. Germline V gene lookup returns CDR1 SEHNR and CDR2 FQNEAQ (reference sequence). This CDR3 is CAGSLALAGTDTQYF. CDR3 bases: TGTGCCGGCAGCTTGGCCTTGGCGGGGACAGATACGCAGTATTTT. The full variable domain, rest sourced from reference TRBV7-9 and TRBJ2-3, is DTGVSQNPRHKITKRGQNVTFRCDPISEHNRLYWYRQTLGQGPEFLTYFQNEAQLEKSRLLSDRFSAERPKGSFSTLEIQRTEQGDSAMYLCAGSLALAGTDTQYFGPGTRLTVL.

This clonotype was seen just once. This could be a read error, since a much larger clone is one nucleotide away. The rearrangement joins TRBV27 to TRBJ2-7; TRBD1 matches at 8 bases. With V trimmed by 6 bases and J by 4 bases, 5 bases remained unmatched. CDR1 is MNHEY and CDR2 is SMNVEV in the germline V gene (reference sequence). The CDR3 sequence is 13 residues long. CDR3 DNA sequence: TGTGCCAGCAGGCCCAGGGGGCTATACGAGCAGTACTTC. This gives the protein CASRPRGLYEQYF.

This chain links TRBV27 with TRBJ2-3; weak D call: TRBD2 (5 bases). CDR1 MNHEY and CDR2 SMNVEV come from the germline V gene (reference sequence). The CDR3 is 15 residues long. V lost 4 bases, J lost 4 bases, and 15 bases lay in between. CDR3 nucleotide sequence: TGTGCCAGCAGTTCCACTCCCGGACTTTCAGATACGCAGTATTTT. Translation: CASSSTPGLSDTQYF.

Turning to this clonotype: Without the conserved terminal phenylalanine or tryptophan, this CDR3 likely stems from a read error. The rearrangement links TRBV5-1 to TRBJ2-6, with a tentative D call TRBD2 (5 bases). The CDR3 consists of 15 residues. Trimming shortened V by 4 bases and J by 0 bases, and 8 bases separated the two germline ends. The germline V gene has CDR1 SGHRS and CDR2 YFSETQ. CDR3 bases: TGCGCCAGCAGCCTCGACTACTCTGGGGCCAACGTCCTGACTCTC. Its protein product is CASSLDYSGANVLTL.

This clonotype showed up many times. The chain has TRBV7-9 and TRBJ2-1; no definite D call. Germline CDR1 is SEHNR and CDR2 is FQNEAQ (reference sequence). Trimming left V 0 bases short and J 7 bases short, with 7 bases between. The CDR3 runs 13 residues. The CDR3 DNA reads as TGTGCCAGCAGCTTAGCGGAGCAGAATGAGCAGTTCTTC. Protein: CASSLAEQNEQFF.

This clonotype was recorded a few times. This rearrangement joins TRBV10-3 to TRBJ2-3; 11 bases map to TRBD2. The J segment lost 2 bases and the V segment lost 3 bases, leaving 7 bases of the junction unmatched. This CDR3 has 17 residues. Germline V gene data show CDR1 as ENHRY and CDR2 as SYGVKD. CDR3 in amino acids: CAISEVTSGSATDTQYF. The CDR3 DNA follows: TGTGCCATCAGTGAAGTAACTAGCGGGAGTGCCACAGATACGCAGTATTTT.

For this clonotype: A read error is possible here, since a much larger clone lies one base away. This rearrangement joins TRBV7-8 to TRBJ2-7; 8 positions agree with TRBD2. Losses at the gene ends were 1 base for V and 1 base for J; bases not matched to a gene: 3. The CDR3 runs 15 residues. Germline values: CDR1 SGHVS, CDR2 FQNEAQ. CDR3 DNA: TGTGCCAGCAGCTTAGGGGGACTAGAATCCTACGAGCAGTACTTC. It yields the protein CASSLGGLESYEQYF. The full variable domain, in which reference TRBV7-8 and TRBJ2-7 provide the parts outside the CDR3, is GAGVSQSPRYKVAKRGQDVALRCDPISGHVSLFWYQQALGQGPEFLTYFQNEAQLDKSGLPSDRFFAERPEGSVSTLKIQRTQQEDSAVYLCASSLGGLESYEQYFGPGTRLTVT.

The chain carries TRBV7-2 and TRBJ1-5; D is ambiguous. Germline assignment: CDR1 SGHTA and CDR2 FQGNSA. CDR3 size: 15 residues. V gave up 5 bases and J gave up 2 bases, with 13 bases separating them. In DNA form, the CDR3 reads TGTGCCAGCAGCGGTACGGGGTTTCGCAATCAGCCCCAGCATTTT. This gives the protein CASSGTGFRNQPQHF.

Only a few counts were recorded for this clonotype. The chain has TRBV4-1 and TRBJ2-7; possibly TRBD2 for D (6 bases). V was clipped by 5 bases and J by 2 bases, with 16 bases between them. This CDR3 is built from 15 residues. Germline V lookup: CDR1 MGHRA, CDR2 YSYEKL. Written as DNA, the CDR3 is TGCGCCAGCAGCGGACTATCCGGGACGGCCTACGAGCAGTACTTC. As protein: CASSGLSGTAYEQYF.

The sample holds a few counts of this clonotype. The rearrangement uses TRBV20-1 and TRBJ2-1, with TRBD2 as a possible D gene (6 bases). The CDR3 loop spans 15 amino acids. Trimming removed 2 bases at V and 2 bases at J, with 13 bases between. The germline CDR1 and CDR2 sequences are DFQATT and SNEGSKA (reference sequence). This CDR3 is CSARSTGGAYNEQFF. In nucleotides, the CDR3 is TGCAGTGCTAGAAGTACCGGGGGAGCCTACAATGAGCAGTTCTTC.

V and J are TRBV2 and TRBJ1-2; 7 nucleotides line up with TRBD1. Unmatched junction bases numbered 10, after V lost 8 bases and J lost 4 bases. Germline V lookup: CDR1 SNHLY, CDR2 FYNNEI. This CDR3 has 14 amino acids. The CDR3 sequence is CASAITGVSYGYTF. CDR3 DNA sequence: TGTGCCAGCGCCATCACAGGGGTTTCCTATGGCTACACCTTC.

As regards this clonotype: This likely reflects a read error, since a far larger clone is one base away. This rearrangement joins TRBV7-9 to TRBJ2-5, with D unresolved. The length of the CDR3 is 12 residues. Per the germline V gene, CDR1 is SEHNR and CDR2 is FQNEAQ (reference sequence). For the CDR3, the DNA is TGTGCCAGCAGCTTAGGCCAAGAGGCCCAGTACTTC. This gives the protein CASSLGQEAQYF. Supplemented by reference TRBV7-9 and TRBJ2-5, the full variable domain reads DTGVSQNPRHKITKRGQNVTFRCDPISEHNRLYWYRQTLGQGPEFLTYFQNEAQLEKSRLLSDRFSAERPKGSFSTLEIQRTEQGDSAMYLCASSLGQEAQYFGPGTRLLVL.

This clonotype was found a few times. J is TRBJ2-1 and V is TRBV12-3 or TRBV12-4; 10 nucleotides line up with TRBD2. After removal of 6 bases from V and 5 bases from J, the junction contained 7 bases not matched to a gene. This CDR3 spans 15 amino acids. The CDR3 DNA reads TGTGCCAGCAGCCGTAGCGGGAGGTCCGACAATGAGCAGTTCTTC. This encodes CASSRSGRSDNEQFF.

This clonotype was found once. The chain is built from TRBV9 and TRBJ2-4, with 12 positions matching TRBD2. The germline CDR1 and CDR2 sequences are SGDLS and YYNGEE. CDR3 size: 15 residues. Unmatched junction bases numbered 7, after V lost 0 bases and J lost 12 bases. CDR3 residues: CASSVGLAGDGSQYF. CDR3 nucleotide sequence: TGTGCCAGCAGCGTAGGACTAGCGGGGGACGGCAGTCAGTACTTC.

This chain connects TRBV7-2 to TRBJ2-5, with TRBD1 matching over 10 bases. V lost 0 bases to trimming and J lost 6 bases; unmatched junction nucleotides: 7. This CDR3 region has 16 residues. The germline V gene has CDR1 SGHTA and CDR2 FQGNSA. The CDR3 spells CASSLAGTGVGKTQYF. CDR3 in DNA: TGTGCCAGCAGCTTAGCTGGGACAGGGGTGGGAAAGACCCAGTACTTC.

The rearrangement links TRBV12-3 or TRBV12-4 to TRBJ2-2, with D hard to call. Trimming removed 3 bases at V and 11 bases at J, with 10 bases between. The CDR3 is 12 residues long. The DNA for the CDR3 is TGTGCCAGCAGTTTTAGGTCCGTTGAGCTGTTTTTT. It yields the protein CASSFRSVELFF.

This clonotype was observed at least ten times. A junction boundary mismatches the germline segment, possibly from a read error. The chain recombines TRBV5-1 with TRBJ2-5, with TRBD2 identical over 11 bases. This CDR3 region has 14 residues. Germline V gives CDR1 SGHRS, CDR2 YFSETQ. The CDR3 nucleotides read TGTGCCAGCAGTAGGACTAGCGGGCAAGAGACCCAGTACTTC. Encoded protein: CASSRTSGQETQYF.

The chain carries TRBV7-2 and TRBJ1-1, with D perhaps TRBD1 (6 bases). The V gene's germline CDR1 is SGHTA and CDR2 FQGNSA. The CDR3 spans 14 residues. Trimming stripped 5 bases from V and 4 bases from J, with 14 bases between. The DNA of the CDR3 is TGTGCCAGCAGCACACAGGGTTTCGGCACTGAAGCTTTCTTT. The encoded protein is CASSTQGFGTEAFF.

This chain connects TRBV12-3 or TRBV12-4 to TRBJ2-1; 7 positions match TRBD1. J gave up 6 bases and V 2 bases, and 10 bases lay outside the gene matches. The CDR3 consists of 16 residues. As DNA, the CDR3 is TGTGCCAGCAGTTTAAGGGGGACAGACGCTCGCAATGAGCAGTTCTTC. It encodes CASSLRGTDARNEQFF.